Listed below are T cell receptor beta chains from one sample, sequenced in a study of a mutant IDH1 vaccine in newly diagnosed glioma. Sequencing used immunoSEQ multiplex PCR; TCRdb keeps in-frame clones, though not all of them. This table has about 24,000 clones, roughly 85% appearing once. For these receptors, no antigen is known. This specimen consisted of PBMCs, obtained from a glioma patient whose treatment included an IDH1 peptide vaccine. All receptors derive from a man aged 40-49 years with glioma. Both conserved end residues are part of each CDR3. A D gene is named only where the DNA matches it firmly. Size is stated for part of the rows, as once, few or many counts, or as a class when the clone is expanded.

abundance | j_gene | d_gene | v_gene | CDR3aa | CDR3nt
. | TRBJ2-3 | TRBD2 | TRBV2 | CASSPRTSGTDTQYF | TGTGCCAGCAGCCCCCGGACTAGCGGCACAGATACGCAGTATTTT
. | TRBJ2-1 | TRBD2 | TRBV7-9 | CASSLRLAGINEQFF | TGTGCCAGCAGCTTACGACTAGCGGGCATTAATGAGCAGTTCTTC
few | TRBJ2-7 | . | TRBV11-3 | CASSLVYEQYF | TGTGCCAGCAGCTTAGTCTACGAGCAGTACTTC
. | TRBJ2-4 | . | TRBV6-5 | CASRDGGAKNIQYF | TGTGCCAGCAGAGATGGGGGAGCCAAAAACATTCAGTACTTC
. | TRBJ1-6 | . | TRBV19 | CASSIAQLDNSPLHF | TGTGCCAGTAGTATAGCACAGCTGGATAATTCACCCCTCCACTTT
once | TRBJ1-1 | . | TRBV6-1 | CASSEGTGMNTEAFF | TGTGCCAGCAGTGAGGGAACAGGGATGAACACTGAAGCTTTCTTT
few | TRBJ1-1 | . | TRBV27 | CASSLYPNPPEAFF | TGTGCCAGCAGTTTATATCCCAACCCCCCTGAAGCTTTCTTT
. | TRBJ1-1 | . | TRBV27 | CAAAGLGGSAFF | TGTGCCGCAGCGGGGTTGGGCGGCTCAGCTTTCTTT
. | TRBJ1-1 | . | TRBV5-1 | CASSLALGGMNTEAFF | TGCGCCAGCAGCTTGGCCCTTGGGGGGATGAACACTGAAGCTTTCTTT
. | TRBJ1-4 | . | TRBV7-2 | CASSSGPASGEKLFF | TGTGCCAGCAGCTCGGGACCCGCTTCAGGTGAAAAACTGTTTTTT
. | TRBJ2-2 | . | TRBV7-2 | CASSLVGAGELFF | TGTGCCAGCAGCTTAGTCGGGGCCGGGGAGCTGTTTTTT
. | TRBJ1-2 | . | TRBV14 | CASSQGLPIPYGYTF | TGTGCCAGCAGCCAAGGTTTACCGATACCCTATGGCTACACCTTC
few | TRBJ1-1 | . | TRBV6-5 | CASSRSEETEAFF | TGTGCCAGCAGCCGGTCCGAGGAGACTGAAGCTTTCTTT
. | TRBJ2-1 | . | TRBV5-1 | CASSLDGRGDEQFF | TGCGCCAGCAGCTTGGACGGCAGGGGCGATGAGCAGTTCTTC
. | TRBJ1-6 | . | TRBV15 | CATSRDLTGTSPLHF | TGTGCCACCAGCAGAGATTTAACAGGGACCTCACCCCTCCACTTT
. | TRBJ1-3 | . | TRBV2 | CASSVQDRPGNTIYF | TGTGCCAGCAGTGTCCAGGACAGACCTGGAAACACCATATATTTT
. | TRBJ2-2 | . | TRBV18 | CASSLLDLTGRGTGELFF | TGTGCCAGCTCACTCCTTGATCTGACAGGGAGGGGCACCGGGGAGCTGTTTTTT
. | TRBJ2-6 | TRBD1 | TRBV4-3 | CASSQEFTGTGVLRGGANVLTF | TGCGCCAGCAGCCAAGAGTTCACCGGGACAGGGGTTCTCCGTGGAGGGGCCAACGTCCTGACTTTC
. | TRBJ2-2 | TRBD2 | TRBV15 | CATSSHLGLAGANTGELFF | TGTGCCACCAGCAGTCATTTAGGACTAGCGGGAGCGAACACCGGGGAGCTGTTTTTT
. | TRBJ2-7 | . | TRBV6-5 | CASSAGAGSYEQYF | TGTGCCAGCAGTGCCGGTGCGGGTTCGTACGAGCAGTACTTC
. | TRBJ2-1 | TRBD2 | TRBV11-3 | CASSFRRGSSYNEQFF | TGTGCCAGCAGCTTCCGTCGCGGGAGCTCCTACAATGAGCAGTTCTTC
few | TRBJ1-1 | TRBD1 | TRBV6-6 | CASSQGELRRNTEAFF | TGTGCCAGCAGTCAGGGGGAGCTGAGAAGGAACACTGAAGCTTTCTTT
. | TRBJ2-1 | TRBD2 | TRBV10-1 | CASRRTSGSIHNEQFF | TGCGCCAGCCGTAGGACTAGCGGGAGTATCCACAATGAGCAGTTCTTC
. | TRBJ2-3 | . | TRBV5-1 | CASSLTADTQYF | TGCGCCAGCAGCTTAACAGCAGATACGCAGTATTTT
few | TRBJ2-3 | . | TRBV5-8 | CASSLVADTQYF | TGTGCCAGCAGCTTGGTGGCAGATACGCAGTATTTT
. | TRBJ1-4 | TRBD1 | TRBV7-6 | CASSRTGTGTNEKLFF | TGTGCCAGCAGCCGGACAGGGACCGGGACTAATGAAAAACTGTTTTTT
few | TRBJ1-1 | . | TRBV7-2 | CASSGSPNTEAFF | TGTGCCAGCAGTGGCAGTCCGAACACTGAAGCTTTCTTT
. | TRBJ1-4 | . | TRBV11-3 | CASSLIFPRRNEKLFF | TGTGCCAGCAGCTTAATATTCCCCCGGCGTAATGAAAAACTGTTTTTT
. | TRBJ1-1 | TRBD1 | TRBV30 | CAWNRGSDTEAFF | TGTGCCTGGAACAGGGGGTCCGACACTGAAGCTTTCTTT
. | TRBJ2-1 | TRBD2 | TRBV6-5 | CASRKPTSGGGEQFF | TGTGCCAGCAGAAAACCGACTAGCGGGGGGGGTGAGCAGTTCTTC
. | TRBJ2-3 | TRBD1 | TRBV4-2 | CASSQSQTGGTDTQYF | TGTGCCAGCAGCCAATCCCAGACAGGGGGCACAGATACGCAGTATTTT
once | TRBJ2-3 | . | TRBV5-4 | CASSSGSGRSGDTQYF | TGTGCCAGCAGCTCGGGCTCAGGGAGAAGCGGGGATACGCAGTATTTT
. | TRBJ2-3 | TRBD1 | TRBV10-3 | CAIRVGTGTDTQYF | TGTGCCATCAGGGTTGGGACAGGGACAGATACGCAGTATTTT
. | TRBJ2-1 | . | TRBV23-1 | CASLHKDNEQFF | TGCGCCAGCCTCCACAAAGACAATGAGCAGTTCTTC
few | TRBJ2-3 | TRBD1 | TRBV27 | CASSLSTGMDTQYF | TGTGCCAGCAGTTTATCGACAGGGATGGATACGCAGTATTTT
. | TRBJ2-7 | TRBD1 | TRBV20-1 | CSGQGTYEQYF | TGCAGTGGACAGGGGACATACGAGCAGTACTTC
. | TRBJ2-1 | . | TRBV5-5 | CASSLVGRSSFF | TGTGCCAGCAGCTTGGTGGGTAGATCCTCTTTCTTC
. | TRBJ2-1 | . | TRBV10-1 | CASRAGGPDNEQFF | TGCGCCAGCAGAGCAGGGGGGCCGGACAATGAGCAGTTCTTC
. | TRBJ2-1 | TRBD2 | TRBV27 | CASQDGRTSGEQFF | TGTGCCAGTCAGGACGGAAGGACTAGCGGGGAGCAGTTCTTC
. | TRBJ1-2 | TRBD1 | TRBV27 | CASRDPGQGAYGYTF | TGTGCCAGCAGGGACCCGGGACAGGGGGCCTATGGCTACACCTTC
once | TRBJ2-2 | TRBD2 | TRBV7-2 | CASSPTPGGVGELFF | TGTGCCAGCAGCCCTACCCCTGGGGGGGTCGGGGAGCTGTTTTTT